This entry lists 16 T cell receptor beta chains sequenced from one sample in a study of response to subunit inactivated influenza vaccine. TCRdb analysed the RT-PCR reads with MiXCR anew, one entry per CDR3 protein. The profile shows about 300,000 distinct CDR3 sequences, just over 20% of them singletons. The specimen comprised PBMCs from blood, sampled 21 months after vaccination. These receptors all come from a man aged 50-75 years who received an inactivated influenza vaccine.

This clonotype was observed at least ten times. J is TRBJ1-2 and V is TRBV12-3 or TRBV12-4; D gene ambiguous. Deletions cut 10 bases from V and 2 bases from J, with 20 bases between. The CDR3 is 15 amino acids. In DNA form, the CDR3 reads TGTGCCACTAAGGGTGAACCGAACCTCAACTATGGCTACACCTTC. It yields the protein CATKGEPNLNYGYTF.

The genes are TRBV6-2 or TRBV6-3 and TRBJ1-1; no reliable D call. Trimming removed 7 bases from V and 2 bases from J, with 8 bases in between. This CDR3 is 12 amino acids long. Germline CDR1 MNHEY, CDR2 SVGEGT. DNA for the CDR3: TGTGCCAGCATGGGTTACAACACTGAAGCTTTCTTT. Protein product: CASMGYNTEAFF.

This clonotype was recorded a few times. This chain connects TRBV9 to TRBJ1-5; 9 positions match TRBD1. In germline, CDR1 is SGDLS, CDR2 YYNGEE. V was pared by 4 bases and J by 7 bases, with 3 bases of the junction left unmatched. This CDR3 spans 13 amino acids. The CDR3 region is CASSPGTGQPQHF. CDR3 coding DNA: TGTGCCAGCAGCCCCGGGACAGGGCAGCCCCAGCATTTT.

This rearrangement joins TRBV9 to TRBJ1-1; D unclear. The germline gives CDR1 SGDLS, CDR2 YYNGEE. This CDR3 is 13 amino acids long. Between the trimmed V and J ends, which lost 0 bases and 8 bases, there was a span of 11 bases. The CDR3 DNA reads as TGTGCCAGCAGCGTAGTGGAGAATAGCGAAGCTTTCTTT. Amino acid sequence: CASSVVENSEAFF.

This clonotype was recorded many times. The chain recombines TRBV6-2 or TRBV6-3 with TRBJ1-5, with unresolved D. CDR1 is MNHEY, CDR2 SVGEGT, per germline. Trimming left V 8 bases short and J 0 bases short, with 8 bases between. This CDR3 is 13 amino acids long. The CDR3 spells CASQRDSNQPQHF. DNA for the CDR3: TGTGCCAGCCAGCGGGATAGCAATCAGCCCCAGCATTTT.

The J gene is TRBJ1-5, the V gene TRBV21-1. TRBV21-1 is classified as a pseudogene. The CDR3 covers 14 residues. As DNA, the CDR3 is TGTGCCAGCAGCAAAGGGTCCGCGCATCAGCCCCAGCATTTT. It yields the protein CASSKGSAHQPQHF.

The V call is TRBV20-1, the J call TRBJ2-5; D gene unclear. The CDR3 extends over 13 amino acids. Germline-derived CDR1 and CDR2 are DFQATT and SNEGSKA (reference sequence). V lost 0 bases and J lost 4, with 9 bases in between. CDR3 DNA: TGCAGTGCTAGAGATACGAATGGAGAGACCCAGTACTTC. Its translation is CSARDTNGETQYF.

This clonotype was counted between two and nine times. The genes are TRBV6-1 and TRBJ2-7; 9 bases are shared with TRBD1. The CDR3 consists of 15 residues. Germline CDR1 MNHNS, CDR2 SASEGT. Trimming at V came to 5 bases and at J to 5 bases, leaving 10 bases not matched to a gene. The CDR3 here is CASSRQGQGFHEQYF. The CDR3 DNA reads TGTGCCAGCAGTCGCCAGGGACAGGGTTTCCACGAGCAGTACTTC.

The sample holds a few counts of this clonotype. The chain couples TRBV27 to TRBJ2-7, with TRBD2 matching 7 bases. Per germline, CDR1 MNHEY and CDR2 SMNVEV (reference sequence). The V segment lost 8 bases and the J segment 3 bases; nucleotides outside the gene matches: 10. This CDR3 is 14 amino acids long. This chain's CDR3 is CASSRSGILYEQYF. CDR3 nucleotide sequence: TGTGCCAGCTCGCGGAGCGGGATTCTCTACGAGCAGTACTTC.

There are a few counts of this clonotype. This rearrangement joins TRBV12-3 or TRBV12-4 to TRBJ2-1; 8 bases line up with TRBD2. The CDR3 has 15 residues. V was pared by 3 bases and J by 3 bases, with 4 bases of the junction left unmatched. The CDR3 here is CASSFSSGGYNEQFF. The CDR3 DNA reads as TGTGCCAGCAGTTTCTCCAGCGGGGGCTACAATGAGCAGTTCTTC.

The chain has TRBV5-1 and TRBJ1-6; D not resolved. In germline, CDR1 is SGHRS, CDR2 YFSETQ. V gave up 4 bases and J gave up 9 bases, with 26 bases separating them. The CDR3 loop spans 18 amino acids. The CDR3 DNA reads TGCGCCAGCAGCAATACCTCACCGGTGCCACAAATATCTTCACCCCTCCACTTT. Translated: CASSNTSPVPQISSPLHF.

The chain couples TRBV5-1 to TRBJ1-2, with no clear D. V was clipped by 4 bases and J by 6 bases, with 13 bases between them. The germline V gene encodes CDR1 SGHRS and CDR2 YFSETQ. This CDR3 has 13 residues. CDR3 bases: TGCGCCAGCAGCCCTCGATCCATCAATGGCTACACCTTC. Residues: CASSPRSINGYTF.

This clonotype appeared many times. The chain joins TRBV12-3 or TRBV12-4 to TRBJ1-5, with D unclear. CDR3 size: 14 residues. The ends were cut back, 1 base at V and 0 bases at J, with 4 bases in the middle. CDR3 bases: TGTGCCAGCAGTTTAGTGCATAGCAATCAGCCCCAGCATTTT. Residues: CASSLVHSNQPQHF.

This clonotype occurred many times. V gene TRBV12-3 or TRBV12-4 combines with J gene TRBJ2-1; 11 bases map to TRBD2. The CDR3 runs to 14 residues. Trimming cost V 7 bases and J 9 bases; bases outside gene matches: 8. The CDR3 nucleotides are TGTGCCAGCACAACTAGCGGGGGCCGCGGTGAGCAGTTCTTC. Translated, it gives CASTTSGGRGEQFF.

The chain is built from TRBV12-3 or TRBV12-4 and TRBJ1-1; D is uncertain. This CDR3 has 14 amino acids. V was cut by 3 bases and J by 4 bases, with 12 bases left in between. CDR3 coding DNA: TGTGCCAGCAGTTTTAGGTCAGTAGGCACTGAAGCTTTCTTT. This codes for CASSFRSVGTEAFF.

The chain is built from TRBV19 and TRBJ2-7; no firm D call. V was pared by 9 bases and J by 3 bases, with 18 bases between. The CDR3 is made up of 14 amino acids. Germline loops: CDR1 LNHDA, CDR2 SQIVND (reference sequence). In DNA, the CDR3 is TGTGCCAGCAAGGGCAAGCCCCCTCACTACGAGCAGTACTTC. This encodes CASKGKPPHYEQYF.